This T cell receptor (beta chain) was captured in a study of technical replicates of blood from several donors. This CDR3 has 17 residues. CDR1 is MGHRA, CDR2 YSYEKL, per germline. V was trimmed by 1 base and J by 3 bases, leaving 16 bases between them. Assay used: immunoSEQ multiplex PCR; TCRdb lists only in-frame clones, some missing. The top ten clones hold approximately 5.4% of a sample with 60,000 to 70,000 clones, approximately 86% of them seen once. This chain connects TRBV4-1 to TRBJ2-1, with a weak D call TRBD2 (5 bases). This TCR was sampled from a human donor in good health. Some clones in this sample may be carry-over from other donors' samples. The sample was PBMCs. CDR3 sequence: CASSQGVLSGDYNEQFF. CDR3 coding DNA: TGCGCCAGCAGCCAAGGAGTGTTGAGCGGCGACTACAATGAGCAGTTCTTC.